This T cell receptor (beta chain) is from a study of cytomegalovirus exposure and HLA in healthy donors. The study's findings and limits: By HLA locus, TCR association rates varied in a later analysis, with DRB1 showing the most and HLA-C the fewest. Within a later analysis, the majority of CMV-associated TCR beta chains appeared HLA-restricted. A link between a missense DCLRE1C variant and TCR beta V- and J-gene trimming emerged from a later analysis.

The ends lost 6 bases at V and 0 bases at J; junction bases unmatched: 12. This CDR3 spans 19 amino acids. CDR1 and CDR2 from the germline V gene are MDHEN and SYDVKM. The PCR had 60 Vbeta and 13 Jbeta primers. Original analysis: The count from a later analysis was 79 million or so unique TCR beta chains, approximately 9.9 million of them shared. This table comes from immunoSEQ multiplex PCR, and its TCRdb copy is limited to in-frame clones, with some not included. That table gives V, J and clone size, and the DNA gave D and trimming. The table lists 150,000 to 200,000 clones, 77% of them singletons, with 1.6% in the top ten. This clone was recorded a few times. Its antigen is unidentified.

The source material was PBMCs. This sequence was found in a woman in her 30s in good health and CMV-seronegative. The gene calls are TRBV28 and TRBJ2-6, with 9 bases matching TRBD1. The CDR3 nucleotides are TGTGCCAGCAGACACAAGGGGACAGGGTCGAGCTCTGGGGCCAACGTCCTGACTTTC. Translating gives CASRHKGTGSSSGANVLTF.